What follows are 32 T cell receptor beta chains derived from one specimen sequenced in a study of T cells in Graves' hyperthyroidism and ophthalmopathy. The TCR beta CDR3 regions underwent amplification using RNA transcripts as the source. Using the HTBI primer set, a first-round RT-PCR was run on the TCR CDR3. TCRdb reprocessed the multiplex PCR reads with MiXCR, giving one entry per CDR3 protein. Among 300,000 to 350,000 distinct CDR3 sequences, around a sixth were seen once, and the ten largest hold about 49%. Sequenced input: blood. These receptors were taken from a woman in her fifties or sixties with Graves' hyperthyroidism.

This clonotype was found many times. V is TRBV6-1 and J is TRBJ2-3; D is ambiguous. Deletions cut 4 bases from V and 4 bases from J, with 15 bases between. The CDR3 is 15 amino acids. The germline gives CDR1 MNHNS, CDR2 SASEGT. The CDR3 loop reads CASSGWLVGSDTQYF. The CDR3 coding sequence is TGTGCCAGCAGTGGGTGGTTAGTGGGATCAGATACGCAGTATTTT.

In this sample, this clonotype turned up many times. The chain has TRBV7-3 and TRBJ2-1; 7 bases map to TRBD2. Germline V lookup: CDR1 SGHTA, CDR2 FQGTGA. Germline trimming cut 5 bases from V and 8 bases from J; bases unmatched to any gene: 15. The CDR3 is made up of 16 amino acids. The CDR3 DNA follows: TGTGCCAGCAGCCCCCAGACTAGCCGGGGAAGGCATGAGCAGTTCTTC. Its translation: CASSPQTSRGRHEQFF.

This clonotype showed up just a few times. The V call is TRBV6-5, the J call TRBJ1-2; TRBD1 is a possible D gene (5 bases). Between the trimmed V and J ends, which lost 2 bases and 6 bases, there was a span of 16 bases. CDR1 and CDR2 (germline): MNHEY, SVGAGI. The CDR3 is 15 amino acids. CDR3 in amino acids: CASSYGSGGIDGYTF. In DNA form, the CDR3 reads TGTGCCAGCAGTTACGGATCCGGGGGAATAGATGGCTACACCTTC.

V gene TRBV3-1 combines with J gene TRBJ2-4; D assignment may be TRBD1 or TRBD2 (5 bases each). CDR1 LGHDT and CDR2 YNNKEL come from the germline V gene (reference sequence). The CDR3 is made up of 12 amino acids. The V end was cut by 2 bases, the J end by 15 bases, with 14 bases between. In DNA form, the CDR3 reads TGTGCCAGCAGCCAATCCGGGGCGAGTGTGTACTTC. This translates into CASSQSGASVYF. The variable domain in full, with the rest retrieved from reference TRBV3-1 and TRBJ2-4, is DTAVSQTPKYLVTQMGNDKSIKCEQNLGHDTMYWYKQDSKKFLKIMFSYNNKELIINETVPNRFSPKSPDKAHLNLHINSLELGDSAVYFCASSQSGASVYFGAGTRLSVL.

This clonotype was seen only a few times. The chain combines TRBV24-1 with TRBJ2-5; D may be TRBD1 (7 bases). Germline values: CDR1 KGHDR, CDR2 SFDVKD. There are 17 residues in the CDR3. The ends were cut back, 6 bases at V and 2 bases at J, with 21 bases in the middle. CDR3 in amino acids: CATSPWWGGQDQETQYF. The CDR3 bases are TGTGCCACCAGTCCCTGGTGGGGAGGACAGGATCAAGAGACCCAGTACTTC.

This clonotype was seen a handful of times. This sequence joins TRBV4-1 and TRBJ2-7, with unresolved D. CDR3 size: 13 residues. From germline, CDR1 is MGHRA and CDR2 YSYEKL. V lost 4 bases and J 2 bases, leaving 9 bases between the germline ends. Written as DNA, the CDR3 is TGCGCCAGCAGCCCCGAAAGGACCTACGAGCAGTACTTC. As protein: CASSPERTYEQYF.

The chain joins TRBV29-1 to TRBJ1-2; 7 nucleotides line up with TRBD1. V shed 7 bases, J shed 5 bases, and the junction held 10 bases outside the gene matches. This CDR3 comprises 13 residues. Germline V lookup: CDR1 SQVTM, CDR2 ANQGSEA. DNA of the CDR3: TGCAGCGCCGCTGGCCAGGGGGTTTATGGCTACACCTTC. It translates to CSAAGQGVYGYTF.

This clonotype showed up many times. The gene calls are TRBV5-1 and TRBJ1-1; D uncertain. Per germline, CDR1 SGHRS and CDR2 YFSETQ. V lost 1 base to trimming and J lost 1 base, with 5 bases between them. The CDR3 spans 13 residues. CDR3 nucleotide sequence: TGCGCCAGCAGCTTGATGGAGAACACTGAAGCTTTCTTT. It specifies CASSLMENTEAFF.

This sequence joins TRBV19 and TRBJ2-5, with D unclear. From germline, CDR1 is LNHDA and CDR2 SQIVND (reference sequence). V gave up 3 bases and J gave up 5 bases, with 13 bases separating them. This CDR3 comprises 14 residues. CDR3 residues: CASSISFGGETQYF. For the CDR3, the DNA is TGTGCCAGTAGTATCTCGTTTGGTGGGGAGACCCAGTACTTC.

The CDR3 bases are TGCGCCAGCAGCCAAGGATGGACAGGGCATCAGCCCCAGCATTTT. It encodes CASSQGWTGHQPQHF. The V and J genes are TRBV4-1 and TRBJ1-5; TRBD1 aligns across 8 bases. This CDR3 contains 15 residues. Per the germline V gene, CDR1 is MGHRA and CDR2 is YSYEKL. The V and J ends lost 1 base and 5 bases, in that order; junction bases with no gene match: 4.

In nucleotides, the CDR3 is TGTGCCAGCAGCCCCTCGACGGGTGATCAGCCCCAGCATTTT. It is translated as CASSPSTGDQPQHF. The chain combines TRBV3-1 with TRBJ1-5, with no clear D. The V and J ends lost 4 bases and 5 bases respectively, with 12 bases between them. Germline V gene lookup returns CDR1 LGHDT and CDR2 YNNKEL (reference sequence). This CDR3 is 14 amino acids long.

This clonotype came up many times. The J gene is TRBJ2-1, the V gene TRBV7-8; TRBD2 aligns across 10 bases. Per germline, CDR1 SGHVS and CDR2 FQNEAQ. The V segment lost 4 bases and the J segment 0 bases; nucleotides outside the gene matches: 3. There are 16 residues in the CDR3. CDR3 coding DNA: TGTGCCAGCAGCTCTAGCGGGAGCAGCTCCTACAATGAGCAGTTCTTC. The encoded protein is CASSSSGSSSYNEQFF.

This clonotype was found a few times. V and J are TRBV5-1 and TRBJ2-2; 7 positions agree with TRBD1. The V gene's germline CDR1 is SGHRS and CDR2 YFSETQ. This CDR3 comprises 16 residues. The V and J ends lost 0 bases and 7 bases, in that order; junction bases with no gene match: 9. CDR3 coding DNA: TGCGCCAGCAGCTTGGCTCCGGGACAGTCGGACGGGGAGCTGTTTTTT. It translates to CASSLAPGQSDGELFF.

This clonotype was counted between two and nine times. This chain uses TRBV11-2 with TRBJ2-2, with 8 bases aligning to TRBD2. CDR1 is SGHAT and CDR2 is FQNNGV in the germline V gene. With 5 bases clipped from V and 2 bases from J, the junction kept 7 bases outside the gene matches. The CDR3 covers 16 residues. DNA of the CDR3: TGTGCCAGCAGCCTCCGGGGGGGGTTCAACACCGGGGAGCTGTTTTTT. Amino acid sequence: CASSLRGGFNTGELFF. Drawing the rest from reference TRBV11-2 and TRBJ2-2, the complete variable domain is EAGVAQSPRYKIIEKRQSVAFWCNPISGHATLYWYQQILGQGPKLLIQFQNNGVVDDSQLPKDRFSAERLKGVDSTLKIQPAKLEDSAVYLCASSLRGGFNTGELFFGEGSRLTVL.

The table lists this clonotype with a few counts. This chain uses TRBV28 with TRBJ2-5; TRBD1 aligns across 8 bases. V was pared by 4 bases and J by 4 bases, with 8 bases of the junction left unmatched. Germline V CDR1 and CDR2: MDHEN, SYDVKM. This CDR3 has 15 amino acids. The CDR3 DNA reads as TGTGCCAGCAGTTCGGGACAGGTTGAAAGAGAGACCCAGTACTTC. Translating gives CASSSGQVERETQYF.

This clonotype was observed a few times. This rearrangement joins TRBV6-1 to TRBJ1-1; D is uncertain. The length of the CDR3 is 14 residues. V lost 5 bases and J 4 bases, leaving 14 bases between the germline ends. CDR1 MNHNS and CDR2 SASEGT come from the germline V gene. Here the CDR3 reads CASSLTASGTEAFF. CDR3 DNA: TGTGCCAGCAGTCTAACAGCGTCGGGCACTGAAGCTTTCTTT.

The chain has TRBV4-1 and TRBJ1-1; a possible D gene is TRBD1 (6 bases). The CDR3 is 13 amino acids. V dropped 7 bases and J dropped 4 bases, with 13 bases sitting between them. Looked up from germline, CDR1 is MGHRA and CDR2 is YSYEKL. The CDR3 region has the DNA TGCGCCAGCACCCCCGAGGGGGGCACTGAAGCTTTCTTT. Its translation: CASTPEGGTEAFF.

A word on this clonotype: The junction and the germline gene differ at one end; a read error may be behind it. This sequence joins TRBV5-1 and TRBJ1-5; a possible D gene is TRBD1 (5 bases). This CDR3 contains 20 residues. Germline V gene lookup returns CDR1 SGHRS and CDR2 YFSETQ. CDR3 nucleotides: TGCGCCGGCAGCTGGGGCCAGGTGCGAGGAGGATATGTCGGGAATCAGCCCCAGCATTTT. Its translation: CAGSWGQVRGGYVGNQPQHF.

The chain has TRBV6-1 and TRBJ1-1; D is undetermined. V lost 7 bases to trimming and J lost 5 bases, with 14 bases between them. In germline, CDR1 is MNHNS, CDR2 SASEGT. The CDR3 contains 13 residues. CDR3 in amino acids: CASTRYRETEAFF. The DNA for the CDR3 is TGTGCCAGCACAAGGTATCGGGAGACTGAAGCTTTCTTT.

The sample holds many counts of this clonotype. The J gene is TRBJ2-1, the V gene TRBV12-3 or TRBV12-4, with 9 bases that match TRBD1. This CDR3 has 15 amino acids. The trim removed 6 bases at V and 7 bases at J, leaving 10 bases unmatched. The CDR3 reads CASSLGQGFENEQFF. In nucleotides, the CDR3 is TGTGCCAGCAGCCTCGGACAGGGGTTTGAGAATGAGCAGTTCTTC.

There are many counts of this clonotype. The chain employs TRBV5-1 and TRBJ2-3; D is ambiguous. CDR3 length: 15 residues. V was pared by 4 bases and J by 0 bases, with 12 bases between. Per germline, CDR1 SGHRS and CDR2 YFSETQ. CDR3 DNA: TGCGCCAGCAGCGAGAGTCGGTCTAGCACAGATACGCAGTATTTT. Its translation is CASSESRSSTDTQYF.

This clonotype was detected only a few times. This chain uses TRBV5-1 with TRBJ2-7, with a possible D match to TRBD1 (6 bases). CDR3 length: 18 amino acids. Trimming removed 0 bases at V and 4 bases at J, with 23 bases between. Germline V gene data show CDR1 as SGHRS and CDR2 as YFSETQ. CDR3 residues: CASSLEWPTGPYLYEQYF. The CDR3 nucleotides are TGCGCCAGCAGCTTGGAATGGCCGACAGGCCCGTACCTGTACGAGCAGTACTTC.

The chain combines TRBV5-1 with TRBJ1-1; D might be TRBD1 (5 bases). The CDR3 loop spans 14 amino acids. The germline V gene has CDR1 SGHRS and CDR2 YFSETQ. Trimming removed 4 bases from V and 1 base from J, with 11 bases in between. As DNA, the CDR3 is TGCGCCAGCAGCCCGGGACGGTGGAACACTGAAGCTTTCTTT. It codes for CASSPGRWNTEAFF.

The CDR3 DNA reads TGTGCCAGTCAACCGGGACATTCGGCGAACACTGAAGCTTTCTTT. As protein: CASQPGHSANTEAFF. The V and J genes are TRBV19 and TRBJ1-1; perhaps TRBD1 as D (6 bases). Germline CDR1 reads LNHDA; CDR2 reads SQIVND (reference sequence). The CDR3 spans 15 residues. Trimming pared 8 bases from V and 1 base from J, leaving 17 bases between.

With respect to this clonotype: The CDR3 end shows no conserved phenylalanine or tryptophan, and so a read error is likely. The CDR3 loop reads CASRARGASIGYTL. As DNA, the CDR3 is TGTGCCAGCAGGGCGAGGGGAGCCTCTATCGGCTACACCCTC. The V and J genes are TRBV6-2 or TRBV6-3 and TRBJ1-2; tentatively, D is TRBD1 (5 bases). The V end lost 6 bases, the J end lost 8 bases, and 19 bases lay between the germline ends. Germline CDR1 MNHEY, CDR2 SVGEGT. This CDR3 region has 14 residues.

This chain joins TRBV7-8 and TRBJ2-1; D not certain. The germline V and J ends were trimmed by 0 bases and 13 bases, with 10 bases remaining between them. This CDR3 has 12 amino acids. CDR1 is SGHVS and CDR2 is FQNEAQ in the germline V gene. DNA of the CDR3: TGTGCCAGCAGCTTAGCGAGGTTGGAACAGTTCTTC. Translating it yields CASSLARLEQFF.

With regard to this clonotype: Possible read error: a much larger clone is one base away. This chain links TRBV2 with TRBJ1-5; D gene unclear. This CDR3 is built from 13 residues. Trimming stripped 4 bases from V and 3 bases from J, with 7 bases between. Germline V CDR1 and CDR2: SNHLY, FYNNEI. CDR3 sequence: CASSGWVNQPQHF. In DNA, the CDR3 is TGTGCCAGCAGTGGATGGGTCAATCAGCCCCAGCATTTT.

Remarks on this clonotype: Relative to the germline gene, one junction end is altered; a read error may explain this. The chain carries TRBV7-8 and TRBJ2-1; TRBD2 matches at 16 bases. This CDR3 comprises 17 residues. Germline CDR1 and CDR2: SGHVS and FQNEAQ. The CDR3 bases are TGTGCCAGCAGCACCGGGACTAGCGGGGGGGTCTACAATGAGCAGCTCTTC. Amino acids: CASSTGTSGGVYNEQLF.

The gene calls are TRBV10-3 and TRBJ2-3, with a possible D match to TRBD2 (6 bases). The CDR3 covers 15 residues. Trimming shortened V by 4 bases and J by 2 bases, and 13 bases separated the two germline ends. The germline CDR1 and CDR2 sequences are ENHRY and SYGVKD. DNA for the CDR3: TGTGCCATCAGTGGGGGACTCCTCTCCACAGATACGCAGTATTTT. Its translation: CAISGGLLSTDTQYF.

This clonotype was counted ten times or more. V usage is TRBV11-2 and J usage is TRBJ2-5; D gene uncertain. This CDR3 has 15 amino acids. V lost 4 bases and J lost 1, with 13 bases in between. CDR1 and CDR2 (germline): SGHAT, FQNNGV. The CDR3 DNA reads as TGTGCCAGCAGCTCCCGGCCGGCTTCCCAAGAGACCCAGTACTTC. It codes for CASSSRPASQETQYF.

J is TRBJ2-5 and V is TRBV14; TRBD2 is a possible D gene (6 bases). This CDR3 has 13 amino acids. V was trimmed by 1 base and J by 5 bases, leaving 8 bases between them. Germline lookup yields CDR1 SGHDN and CDR2 FVKESK. As DNA, the CDR3 is TGTGCCAGCAGCCAAGGACTAGTCGAGACCCAGTACTTC. This gives the protein CASSQGLVETQYF.

This clonotype was counted between two and nine times. This chain connects TRBV7-3 to TRBJ2-2; D is uncertain. The germline V gene encodes CDR1 SGHTA and CDR2 FQGTGA. This CDR3 spans 13 amino acids. V shed 2 bases and J shed 6 bases, with 7 bases lying between them. The CDR3 loop reads CASSLRSAGELFF. CDR3 bases: TGTGCCAGCAGCTTACGTTCGGCCGGGGAGCTGTTTTTT. Looking up the rest from reference TRBV7-3 and TRBJ2-2 gives the full variable domain: GAGVSQTPSNKVTEKGKYVELRCDPISGHTALYWYRQSLGQGPEFLIYFQGTGAADDSGLPNDRFFAVRPEGSVSTLKIQRTERGDSAVYLCASSLRSAGELFFGEGSRLTVL.